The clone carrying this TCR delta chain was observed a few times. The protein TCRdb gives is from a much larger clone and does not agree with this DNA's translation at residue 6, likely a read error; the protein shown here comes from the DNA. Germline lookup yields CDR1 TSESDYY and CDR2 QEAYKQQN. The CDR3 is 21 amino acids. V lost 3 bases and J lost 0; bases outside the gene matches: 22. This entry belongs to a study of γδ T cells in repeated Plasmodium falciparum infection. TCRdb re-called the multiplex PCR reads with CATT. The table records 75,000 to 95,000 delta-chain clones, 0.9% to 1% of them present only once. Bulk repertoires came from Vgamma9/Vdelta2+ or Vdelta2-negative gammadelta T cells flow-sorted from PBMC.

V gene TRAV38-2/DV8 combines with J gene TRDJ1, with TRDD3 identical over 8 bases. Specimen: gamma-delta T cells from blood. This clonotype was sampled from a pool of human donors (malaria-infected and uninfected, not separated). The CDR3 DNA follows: TGTGCTTATAGGACGGTGGCGAGGGGATACTTAGGTATCGTGGACACCGATAAACTCATCTTT. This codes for CAYRTVARGYLGIVDTDKLIF.